These 22 T cell receptor beta chains share one sample of origin, sequenced in a study of shared clonotypes between healthy human individuals. Method: immunoSEQ multiplex PCR; TCRdb's copy keeps in-frame clones and lacks some. This table holds around 1,000,000 clones, roughly 80% found once. The sequencing sample was made of memory CD4+ T cells from PBMCs. Subset described: CD45RA-negative fraction. Source of these receptors: a man younger than 30 in good health. Some clones in this sample may be carry-over from other donors' samples.

In the case of this clone: Other nucleotide sequences from this sample produce the same CDR3. V usage is TRBV19 and J usage is TRBJ2-5; D remains unclear. The germline CDR1 and CDR2 sequences are LNHDA and SQIVND (reference sequence). Trimming stripped 9 bases from V and 5 bases from J, with 10 bases between. The CDR3 runs to 11 residues. CDR3 DNA sequence: TGTGCCAGCAGGATTGGTGAGACCCAGTACTTC. Encoded protein: CASRIGETQYF.

V and J are TRBV9 and TRBJ2-5, with 8 bases fitting TRBD1. Germline CDR1 is SGDLS and CDR2 is YYNGEE. The V gene end was trimmed by 4 bases and the J gene end by 2 bases; junction bases not matched to a gene: 4. This CDR3 region has 14 residues. The CDR3 nucleotides are TGTGCCAGCAGCCAAGGGACAGGTCAAGAGACCCAGTACTTC. It yields the protein CASSQGTGQETQYF.

The chain joins TRBV28 to TRBJ1-2, with 11 nucleotides matching TRBD1. The V gene end was trimmed by 3 bases and the J gene end by 8 bases; junction bases not matched to a gene: 5. Germline V gene lookup returns CDR1 MDHEN and CDR2 SYDVKM. The CDR3 totals 14 residues. The CDR3 is CASSFGGTGGGYTF. The CDR3, as DNA: TGTGCCAGCAGTTTTGGGGGGACAGGGGGAGGCTACACCTTC.

V and J are TRBV11-1 and TRBJ2-3, with 9 bases matching TRBD2. Trimming at V came to 5 bases and at J to 0 bases, leaving 9 bases not matched to a gene. In germline, CDR1 is SGHAT, CDR2 FQDESV (reference sequence). The CDR3 has 17 amino acids. CDR3 region: CASSLRVTSGSTDTQYF. The DNA of the CDR3 is TGTGCCAGCAGCCTACGGGTGACTAGCGGTAGCACAGATACGCAGTATTTT.

The sample holds one count of this clone. The chain is built from TRBV6-1 and TRBJ2-7; possible D gene TRBD2, 6 bases. The CDR3 loop spans 14 amino acids. Trimming pared 5 bases from V and 5 bases from J, leaving 16 bases between. The germline V gene encodes CDR1 MNHNS and CDR2 SASEGT. CDR3 in DNA: TGTGCCAGCAGTTCTTTAGCGGCCACCAACGAGCAGTACTTC. This translates into CASSSLAATNEQYF.

This chain connects TRBV5-1 to TRBJ1-1, with D unresolved. The CDR3 contains 16 residues. The germline gives CDR1 SGHRS, CDR2 YFSETQ. Trimming removed 2 bases at V and 1 base at J, with 15 bases between. The CDR3: CASSFSLGSENTEAFF. In nucleotides, the CDR3 is TGCGCCAGCAGCTTTTCCCTAGGCAGCGAGAACACTGAAGCTTTCTTT. Full variable domain (missing parts from reference TRBV5-1 and TRBJ1-1): KAGVTQTPRYLIKTRGQQVTLSCSPISGHRSVSWYQQTPGQGLQFLFEYFSETQRNKGNFPGRFSGRQFSNSRSEMNVSTLELGDSALYLCASSFSLGSENTEAFFGQGTRLTVV.

This chain links TRBV5-1 with TRBJ2-1, with 13 bases lining up with TRBD2. Germline V gene data show CDR1 as SGHRS and CDR2 as YFSETQ. The trim removed 4 bases at V and 7 bases at J, leaving 8 bases unmatched. This CDR3 region has 16 residues. The CDR3 region has the DNA TGCGCCAGCAGCCGGGGGACTAGCGGGATGGTAAATGAGCAGTTCTTC. Translating it yields CASSRGTSGMVNEQFF.

The CDR3, as DNA: TGTGCCAGCAGCCAGACCCCCGGCTCCTACGAGCAGTACTTC. This translates into CASSQTPGSYEQYF. This chain connects TRBV11-1 to TRBJ2-7; D ambiguous. The length of the CDR3 is 14 residues. The V end lost 5 bases, the J end lost 0 bases, and 11 bases lay between the germline ends. From germline, CDR1 is SGHAT and CDR2 FQDESV (reference sequence).

Here the CDR3 reads CSARWGDTQYF. CDR3 coding DNA: TGCAGTGCTAGATGGGGAGATACGCAGTATTTT. This rearrangement joins TRBV20-1 to TRBJ2-3; no reliable D call. The V and J ends lost 2 bases and 5 bases respectively, with 5 bases between them. CDR3 length: 11 amino acids. Germline V CDR1 and CDR2: DFQATT, SNEGSKA (reference sequence).

This clone was counted once. The chain employs TRBV18 and TRBJ2-1; the D gene is possibly TRBD2 (5 bases). In germline, CDR1 is KGHSH, CDR2 LQKENI. V was clipped by 3 bases and J by 10 bases, with 22 bases between them. The CDR3 contains 16 residues. The CDR3 region is CASSPRAVQTGMEQFF. In DNA form, the CDR3 reads TGTGCCAGCTCACCGCGAGCTGTGCAGACCGGGATGGAGCAGTTCTTC.

This chain connects TRBV28 to TRBJ2-3, with D possibly TRBD1 on 6 matching bases. Germline CDR1 MDHEN, CDR2 SYDVKM. V lost 5 bases and J lost 1, with 16 bases in between. This CDR3 contains 16 residues. The CDR3 is CASSQQGRPGTDTQYF. Written as DNA, the CDR3 is TGTGCCAGCAGTCAACAGGGAAGGCCGGGCACAGATACGCAGTATTTT.

This clone was seen a handful of times. The chain employs TRBV15 and TRBJ1-1, with a weak D call TRBD1 (5 bases). The germline gives CDR1 LNHNV, CDR2 YYDKDF (reference sequence). The length of the CDR3 is 16 residues. Between the trimmed V and J ends, which lost 4 bases and 0 bases, there was a span of 15 bases. CDR3 DNA sequence: TGTGCCACCAGCAAAACGGTCGGGACCCTGAACACTGAAGCTTTCTTT. Protein sequence: CATSKTVGTLNTEAFF.

The chain employs TRBV2 and TRBJ1-4; the D is unclear. Looked up from germline, CDR1 is SNHLY and CDR2 is FYNNEI. Trimming stripped 5 bases from V and 6 bases from J, with 4 bases between. The CDR3 extends over 11 amino acids. CDR3 sequence (DNA): TGTGCCAGCAGTTGGTATGAAAAACTGTTTTTT. Residues: CASSWYEKLFF.

The chain recombines TRBV18 with TRBJ2-2; D is uncertain. The CDR3 length is 14 residues. The germline gives CDR1 KGHSH, CDR2 LQKENI. V lost 5 bases, J lost 0 bases, and 7 bases lay in between. The CDR3 DNA reads TGTGCCAGCTCAGCTCAACCGAACACCGGGGAGCTGTTTTTT. It translates to CASSAQPNTGELFF.

About this clone itself: One base away lies a much larger clone, so this may be a sequencing read error. The rearrangement uses TRBV30 and TRBJ2-7; D may be TRBD2 (5 bases). Germline V gene lookup returns CDR1 GTSNPN and CDR2 SVGIG (reference sequence). The V gene lost 0 bases and the J gene lost 4 bases, with 13 bases spanning the gap. This CDR3 has 14 residues. The CDR3 coding sequence is TGTGCCTGGAGTGTACCCGGGGTAGGGTACGAGCAGTACTTC. Amino acid sequence: CAWSVPGVGYEQYF.

The table lists this clone with a few counts. The genes are TRBV19 and TRBJ2-1, with 10 nucleotides matching TRBD2. Unmatched junction bases numbered 3, after V lost 6 bases and J lost 4 bases. In germline, CDR1 is LNHDA, CDR2 SQIVND (reference sequence). The CDR3 is 14 residues long. CDR3 sequence (DNA): TGTGCCAGTAGATCGACTAGCGGGTACAATGAGCAGTTCTTC. It specifies CASRSTSGYNEQFF.

The V and J genes are TRBV4-2 and TRBJ1-4; perhaps TRBD1 as D (5 bases). Germline V gene data show CDR1 as LGHNA and CDR2 as YNFKEQ. Between the trimmed V and J ends, which lost 0 bases and 7 bases, there was a span of 9 bases. The CDR3 loop spans 14 amino acids. CDR3: CASSQDRGSEKLFF. The DNA for the CDR3 is TGTGCCAGCAGCCAAGACCGGGGGTCTGAAAAACTGTTTTTT.

The gene calls are TRBV12-5 and TRBJ2-2; D remains unclear. Trimming pared 5 bases from V and 4 bases from J, leaving 2 bases between. The CDR3 totals 11 residues. From germline, CDR1 is LGHNT and CDR2 FRNRAP. CDR3 loop: CASGSTGELFF. The CDR3, as DNA: TGTGCTAGTGGTAGCACCGGGGAGCTGTTTTTT.

Remarks on this clone: Within the sample, other DNA sequences also encode this same CDR3. The V call is TRBV7-9, the J call TRBJ2-2, with 7 bases identical to TRBD1. V lost 1 base to trimming and J lost 1 base; unmatched junction nucleotides: 3. This CDR3 region has 16 residues. Germline V gene data show CDR1 as SEHNR and CDR2 as FQNEAQ (reference sequence). This CDR3 reads CASSLGGGQNTGELFF. DNA for the CDR3: TGTGCCAGCAGCTTAGGAGGGGGCCAGAACACCGGGGAGCTGTTTTTT.

The chain links TRBV4-1 to TRBJ2-1, with 8 nucleotides matching TRBD1. Trimming at V came to 1 base and at J to 7 bases, leaving 12 bases not matched to a gene. This CDR3 comprises 17 residues. Per germline, CDR1 MGHRA and CDR2 YSYEKL. The CDR3 DNA reads as TGCGCCAGCAGCCAAGGCGGGGCCAGGGGGCTATCGAATGAGCAGTTCTTC. It specifies CASSQGGARGLSNEQFF.

This sequence joins TRBV28 and TRBJ2-5; 9 bases agree with TRBD1. Germline CDR1 reads MDHEN; CDR2 reads SYDVKM. This CDR3 has 15 amino acids. V was pared by 4 bases and J by 5 bases, with 8 bases of the junction left unmatched. The CDR3 reads CASSSSTGGGETQYF. The CDR3 DNA reads as TGTGCCAGCAGTTCCTCTACAGGGGGCGGGGAGACCCAGTACTTC.

This clone was seen just once. This chain connects TRBV6-1 to TRBJ1-2, with D uncertain. Trimming took off 6 bases at V and 3 bases at J, with 8 bases between the two ends. The CDR3 extends over 12 amino acids. Germline loops: CDR1 MNHNS, CDR2 SASEGT. CDR3: CASSRPYYGYTF. The CDR3 DNA reads as TGTGCCAGCAGCCGACCTTACTATGGCTACACCTTC.